These T cell receptor beta chains were read from a single sample in a study of T cell responses to AZD1222 COVID-19 vaccine. Only in-frame clones appear in the TCRdb table, and some are missing; sequencing was by immunoSEQ multiplex PCR. The data hold 150,000 or so clones, with 70% to 90% observed a single time. Sequencing used peripheral blood, obtained after recovery from COVID-19. These receptor sequences come from an adult who had recovered from COVID-19. CDR3s include the opening cysteine and the closing phenylalanine or tryptophan. A D gene is named only where the DNA matches it firmly. A clone size is listed for some rows: how often the clone was seen (once, few, many), or a class if it is expanded.

TRBV27	NA	NA	TRBJ2-6	CASRRQVSGANVLTF	TGTGCCAGCAGGCGACAGGTCTCTGGGGCCAACGTCCTGACTTTC
TRBV6-2/TRBV6-3	NA	NA	TRBJ1-1	CASSSIGGNTEAFF	TGTGCCAGCAGTTCCATCGGTGGAAACACTGAAGCTTTCTTT
TRBV10-3	NA	NA	TRBJ2-7	CAISASGTPQRYEQYF	TGTGCCATCAGTGCCTCCGGGACACCCCAGAGGTACGAGCAGTACTTC
TRBV5-4	NA	NA	TRBJ2-7	CASSVRGARGDEQYF	TGTGCCAGCAGCGTTCGGGGGGCGCGGGGAGACGAGCAGTACTTC
TRBV5-6	NA	NA	TRBJ1-3	CASSFGLGDRGNTIYF	TGTGCCAGCAGCTTCGGGCTGGGGGATCGTGGAAACACCATATATTTT
TRBV7-9	medium-sized	NA	TRBJ2-2	CASRTGPYTGELFF	TGTGCCAGCAGAACCGGACCCTACACCGGGGAGCTGTTTTTT
TRBV18	NA	NA	TRBJ1-1	CASSPIGGGETEAFF	TGTGCCAGCTCACCTATCGGGGGGGGCGAAACTGAAGCTTTCTTT
TRBV6-5	NA	NA	TRBJ2-3	CASSFRDIRTDTQYF	TGTGCCAGCAGTTTTCGGGACATACGCACAGATACGCAGTATTTT
TRBV15	NA	TRBD2	TRBJ2-5	CATSRIQRGGQETQYF	TGTGCCACCAGCAGAATCCAGCGGGGGGGTCAAGAGACCCAGTACTTC
TRBV3-1/TRBV3-2	NA	TRBD2	TRBJ2-7	CASSPIAGLSYEQYF	TGTGCCAGCAGCCCCATAGCGGGACTGAGCTACGAGCAGTACTTC
TRBV7-2	NA	NA	TRBJ1-1	CASSWGARTEAFF	TGTGCCAGCAGCTGGGGGGCAAGAACTGAAGCTTTCTTT
TRBV6-5	few	TRBD1	TRBJ1-6	CASSYHDRENSPLHF	TGTGCCAGCAGTTACCATGACAGGGAAAATTCACCCCTCCACTTT
TRBV3-1/TRBV3-2	NA	TRBD2	TRBJ2-7	CAGARTSGHSYEQYF	TGTGCCGGCGCGCGGACTAGCGGCCACTCCTACGAGCAGTACTTC
TRBV12-3/TRBV12-4	NA	TRBD1	TRBJ2-5	CASSTGATETQYF	TGTGCCAGTTCGACAGGGGCTACGGAGACCCAGTACTTC
TRBV27	NA	NA	TRBJ1-1	CASSLTRATEAFF	TGTGCCAGCAGTTTAACCCGTGCCACTGAAGCTTTCTTT
TRBV2	NA	TRBD2	TRBJ2-3	CASSGASGTTDTQYF	TGTGCCAGCAGTGGGGCTAGCGGGACAACAGATACGCAGTATTTT
TRBV9	NA	NA	TRBJ1-2	CASSVEPLDSGYTF	TGTGCCAGCAGCGTAGAGCCCCTAGACAGTGGCTACACCTTC
TRBV5-1	NA	TRBD2	TRBJ2-5	CASSRSGRGETQYF	TGCGCCAGCAGCCGTAGCGGGAGGGGTGAGACCCAGTACTTC
TRBV28	NA	TRBD2	TRBJ2-1	CASSPWTSAPVGQFF	TGTGCCAGCAGTCCCTGGACTAGCGCCCCCGTTGGGCAGTTCTTC
TRBV25-1	NA	NA	TRBJ1-3	CASSETGTRRGSGNTIYF	TGTGCCAGCAGTGAAACGGGGACTCGGAGGGGGTCTGGAAACACCATATATTTT
TRBV5-1	NA	TRBD2	TRBJ2-1	CASRTSGYNEQFF	TGCGCCAGCAGGACTAGCGGATACAATGAGCAGTTCTTC
TRBV20-1	NA	NA	TRBJ1-1	CSASMDTNTEAFF	TGCAGTGCTAGTATGGACACGAACACTGAAGCTTTCTTT
TRBV7-2	NA	NA	TRBJ2-7	CASSTGTEQYF	TGTGCCAGCAGCACTGGGACAGAGCAGTACTTC
TRBV11-2	NA	NA	TRBJ2-1	CASSFGPDYEQFF	TGTGCCAGCAGCTTTGGGCCGGATTATGAGCAGTTCTTC
TRBV28	once	NA	TRBJ1-1	CATKVGYTEAFF	TGTGCCACAAAGGTCGGATACACTGAAGCTTTCTTT